This TCR beta chain was obtained from a study of blood T cell repertoires in COVID-19. CDR1 is MDHEN and CDR2 is SYDVKM in the germline V gene. Trimming pared 6 bases from V and 7 bases from J, leaving 12 bases between. There are 12 residues in the CDR3. In the source study's methods: It was from reference gene primer amplification that nucleated cell counts were estimated. Some clones are missing from TCRdb's copy, which holds only in-frame ones; the method was immunoSEQ multiplex PCR. That table supplies the V and J calls and clone size; D and trimming were determined from the DNA. This table has approximately 200,000 clones, approximately 88% appearing once. Individuals drawn from approximately 26 US areas were about 18 to 89 years old. Participants' reported clinical history set cohort assignment. Recovered Cohort 3 donors showed two negative PCRs, clearance, or symptom resolution.

The chain is built from TRBV28 and TRBJ1-1; a possible D gene is TRBD1 (5 bases). The source material was PBMCs or T cells enriched from blood (not recorded which). The sequence was obtained from a woman aged 30 to 39 who had recovered from COVID-19. The CDR3 protein is CASSDSFDEAFF. The CDR3 DNA follows: TGTGCCAGCAGCGACAGTTTCGATGAAGCTTTCTTT.